The present T cell receptor beta chain was sequenced within a study of CD8+ T cells in alopecia areata. Points from the study as a whole: Throughout tofacitinib, many expanded lesional clones continued to persist in scalp and blood.

As to this clone: Its antigen is currently unknown. One end of the junction does not line up with germline, which may come from a read error.

RNA extraction was followed by reverse transcription into cDNA, which acted as the sequencing template. Data came from immunoSEQ multiplex PCR; TCRdb stores just in-frame clones and leaves some out. The sample gives roughly 210,000 clones, roughly 44% of which show up once; around 2.8% is in the top ten. Documented treatment: oral pan-JAK inhibitor, 5-10 mg twice daily. The CDR3 has 12 residues. Germline values: CDR1 SGHDN, CDR2 FVKESK. The rearrangement joins TRBV14 to TRBJ2-7; TRBD1 agrees at 9 bases. The sequence was collected from a human donor with alopecia areata. The sequences come from CD4+ T cells sorted from blood, collected at approximately week 36, from a patient treated with tofacitinib. Written as DNA, the CDR3 is TGTGCCAGCAGCCAACTATGGACAGGGGTGTTTTTC. It translates to CASSQLWTGVFF.